What follows describes a single T cell receptor beta chain. Its specificity is not known. The data were taken from a study of T cells in Graves' hyperthyroidism and ophthalmopathy. Overall study results and limits: Most clonotypes expanded in the thyroid (above 0.001) were also present in blood.

V gave up 6 bases and J gave up 7 bases; unmatched junction bases: 8. Germline V gives CDR1 MNHNS, CDR2 SASEGT. The CDR3 runs 16 residues. The cohort's ophthalmopathy patients, a group with duration under 3 months, had a Clinical Activity Score of at least 3 and a NOSPECS grade of at least 4. Exclusion followed for patients with uncontrolled infection, other autoimmune disease, pregnancy or lactation. Orbital computed tomography and thyroid ultrasound, together with serum TRAb and thyroxine and clinical symptoms, were used for diagnoses. Researchers amplified the TCR beta CDR3 regions from RNA transcripts. First-round RT-PCR targeting the TCR CDR3 was performed with the HTBI primer set. TCRdb reprocessed the multiplex PCR reads via MiXCR and lists one record per CDR3 protein. The sample includes approximately 600,000 distinct CDR3 sequences, 20% of them seen just once.

The receptor was isolated from a man under 40 with Graves' ophthalmopathy. What was sequenced was blood. The chain joins TRBV6-1 to TRBJ2-2; 13 bases map to TRBD2. The CDR3 reads CASRRTSGSTIGELFF. CDR3 DNA sequence: TGTGCCAGCAGACGGACTAGCGGGAGTACGATCGGGGAGCTGTTTTTT.